This entry lists 17 T cell receptor beta chains sequenced from one sample in a study of control samples from healthy donors and cancer patients. Here immunoSEQ multiplex PCR was the method, and the copy in TCRdb shows in-frame clones only, minus some. The sample has around 100,000 clones, approximately 84% seen once. Sequenced sample: blood. All receptors come from a woman between 45 and 60 years old in good health.

The CDR3 DNA sequence: TGTGCCAGCAGCTTAAGGGGGAGGGGGACCCAGTACTTC. It translates to CASSLRGRGTQYF. This rearrangement joins TRBV13 to TRBJ2-5, with D possibly matching TRBD2 (7 bases). The CDR3 contains 13 residues. The V gene's germline CDR1 is PRHDT and CDR2 FYEKMQ (reference sequence). Trimming took 2 bases from V and 7 from J, leaving 11 bases between them. The full variable domain, rest sourced from reference TRBV13 and TRBJ2-5, is AAGVIQSPRHLIKEKRETATLKCYPIPRHDTVYWYQQGPGQDPQFLISFYEKMQSDKGSIPDRFSAQQFSDYHSELNMSSLELGDSALYFCASSLRGRGTQYFGPGTRLLVL.

This chain links TRBV7-9 with TRBJ2-3, with 8 bases fitting TRBD2. With 5 bases clipped from V and 5 bases from J, the junction kept 9 bases outside the gene matches. From germline, CDR1 is SEHNR and CDR2 FQNEAQ (reference sequence). The length of the CDR3 is 15 residues. The CDR3 region has the DNA TGTGCCAGCAGCCCCGGGGGGGGCAGGGGAGATACGCAGTATTTT. This codes for CASSPGGGRGDTQYF.

The chain recombines TRBV19 with TRBJ1-5, with D possibly matching TRBD1 (6 bases). Trimming pared 0 bases from V and 7 bases from J, leaving 16 bases between. The length of the CDR3 is 16 residues. Per the germline V gene, CDR1 is LNHDA and CDR2 is SQIVND (reference sequence). CDR3 region: CASSIEARGTGQPQHF. The DNA of the CDR3 is TGTGCCAGTAGTATAGAGGCCAGGGGAACTGGGCAGCCCCAGCATTTT.

This chain joins TRBV3-1 (or the pseudogene TRBV3-2) and TRBJ2-3; D is ambiguous. The germline V and J ends were trimmed by 4 bases and 5 bases, with 10 bases remaining between them. Germline CDR1 and CDR2: LGHDT and YNNKEL (reference sequence). The CDR3 has 13 residues. The DNA for the CDR3 is TGTGCCAGCAGCCGATACCCTGAAGATACGCAGTATTTT. Protein product: CASSRYPEDTQYF.

The chain employs TRBV19 and TRBJ1-2; tentatively, D is TRBD1 (5 bases). This CDR3 has 14 amino acids. Trimming pared 4 bases from V and 5 bases from J, leaving 14 bases between. Germline V gives CDR1 LNHDA, CDR2 SQIVND (reference sequence). This CDR3 is CASSNQEGPYGYTF. The CDR3 region has the DNA TGTGCCAGTAGTAACCAGGAGGGACCGTATGGCTACACCTTC. The whole variable domain, filled in from reference TRBV19 and TRBJ1-2, reads DGGITQSPKYLFRKEGQNVTLSCEQNLNHDAMYWYRQDPGQGLRLIYYSQIVNDFQKGDIAEGYSVSREKKESFPLTVTSAQKNPTAFYLCASSNQEGPYGYTFGSGTRLTVV.

V and J are TRBV7-3 and TRBJ1-1; no definite D call. This CDR3 comprises 15 residues. CDR1 and CDR2 from the germline V gene are SGHTA and FQGTGA. Trimming removed 1 base from V and 1 base from J, with 10 bases in between. The CDR3 loop reads CASSLNLGGNTEAFF. The CDR3 DNA reads TGTGCCAGCAGCTTAAATCTGGGAGGGAACACTGAAGCTTTCTTT.

The chain links TRBV14 to TRBJ2-1; no definite D call. V lost 4 bases and J lost 7, with 8 bases in between. This CDR3 contains 12 residues. Germline CDR1 and CDR2: SGHDN and FVKESK. The CDR3 reads CASSPWSNEQFF. The CDR3 region has the DNA TGTGCCAGCAGCCCCTGGTCGAATGAGCAGTTCTTC. The full variable domain, in which reference TRBV14 and TRBJ2-1 provide the parts outside the CDR3, is EAGVTQFPSHSVIEKGQTVTLRCDPISGHDNLYWYRRVMGKEIKFLLHFVKESKQDESGMPNNRFLAERTGGTYSTLKVQPAELEDSGVYFCASSPWSNEQFFGPGTRLTVL.

The chain links TRBV19 to TRBJ2-5; 8 positions match TRBD2. Germline values: CDR1 LNHDA, CDR2 SQIVND (reference sequence). V lost 3 bases, J lost 2 bases, and 5 bases stayed unmatched. The length of the CDR3 is 15 residues. CDR3 coding DNA: TGTGCCAGTAGTATGGGTAGCGGGGAGCAAGAGACCCAGTACTTC. It translates to CASSMGSGEQETQYF. The full variable domain, completed using reference TRBV19 and TRBJ2-5, is DGGITQSPKYLFRKEGQNVTLSCEQNLNHDAMYWYRQDPGQGLRLIYYSQIVNDFQKGDIAEGYSVSREKKESFPLTVTSAQKNPTAFYLCASSMGSGEQETQYFGPGTRLLVL.

The DNA of the CDR3 is TGTGCCAGCAGCAACGCGGAAGGCAGCGGCCAAAGTACCTACGAGCAGTACGTC. Protein product: CASSNAEGSGQSTYEQYV. V is TRBV21-1 and J is TRBJ2-7; the D call in the table, TRBD2, was not verified against the DNA. TRBV21-1 is listed as a pseudogene. This CDR3 has 18 residues.

The chain links TRBV7-8 to TRBJ2-2; possibly TRBD2 for D (5 bases). In germline, CDR1 is SGHVS, CDR2 FQNEAQ. Trimming removed 11 bases at V and 2 bases at J, with 18 bases between. This CDR3 is built from 15 residues. CDR3 nucleotides: TGTGCCTCGCGGGCAGGATTTTCCAACACCGGGGAGCTGTTTTTT. It codes for CASRAGFSNTGELFF.

This chain joins TRBV12-5 and TRBJ2-7; D not resolved. Germline V gene lookup returns CDR1 LGHNT and CDR2 FRNRAP. The CDR3 has 14 residues. V lost 3 bases and J lost 2, with 11 bases in between. The CDR3 is CASGFPSSPYEQYF. CDR3 nucleotide sequence: TGTGCTAGTGGTTTCCCCTCCAGTCCCTACGAGCAGTACTTC. Looking up the rest from reference TRBV12-5 and TRBJ2-7 gives the full variable domain: DARVTQTPRHKVTEMGQEVTMRCQPILGHNTVFWYRQTMMQGLELLAYFRNRAPLDDSGMPKDRFSAEMPDATLATLKIQPSEPRDSAVYFCASGFPSSPYEQYFGPGTRLTVT.

The rearrangement uses TRBV27 and TRBJ1-2; TRBD1 might be the D (5 bases). Germline assignment: CDR1 MNHEY and CDR2 SMNVEV (reference sequence). V lost 3 bases to trimming and J lost 3 bases, with 8 bases between them. The CDR3 runs 13 residues. CDR3 loop: CASSFQTDYGYTF. In DNA, the CDR3 is TGTGCCAGCAGTTTTCAGACAGACTATGGCTACACCTTC.

This chain uses TRBV6-5 with TRBJ2-7, with D perhaps TRBD2 (5 bases). CDR1 and CDR2 (germline): MNHEY, SVGAGI. V was cut by 0 bases and J by 6 bases, with 15 bases left in between. The CDR3 has 15 amino acids. CDR3 in amino acids: CASSYSEERVSEQYF. CDR3 coding DNA: TGTGCCAGCAGTTACTCGGAGGAGAGGGTAAGCGAGCAGTACTTC.

The chain couples TRBV7-3 to TRBJ2-3; no reliable D call. V gave up 4 bases and J gave up 2 bases, with 10 bases separating them. CDR3 size: 14 residues. Germline V lookup: CDR1 SGHTA, CDR2 FQGTGA. This chain's CDR3 is CASSSNEATDTQYF. The CDR3 DNA sequence: TGTGCCAGCAGCTCAAATGAGGCCACAGATACGCAGTATTTT.

The V gene is TRBV6-6, the J gene TRBJ1-4; 7 nucleotides align to TRBD1. Unmatched junction bases numbered 12, after V lost 7 bases and J lost 7 bases. The CDR3 sequence is 15 residues long. The germline V gene has CDR1 MNHNY and CDR2 SVGAGI (reference sequence). The CDR3 region has the DNA TGTGCCAGCACTGGGCAGGGGGGTTATGCTGAAAAACTGTTTTTT. Its translation: CASTGQGGYAEKLFF.

The V and J genes are TRBV7-2 and TRBJ2-7; 10 nucleotides line up with TRBD2. CDR1 is SGHTA, CDR2 FQGNSA, per germline. The ends lost 1 base at V and 6 bases at J; junction bases unmatched: 3. The CDR3 extends over 14 amino acids. CDR3 nucleotides: TGTGCCAGCAGCTTAGGACTAGCGGGCCCCGAGCAGTACGTC. Translation gives CASSLGLAGPEQYV.

V gene TRBV29-1 combines with J gene TRBJ2-7; D is undetermined. The CDR3 sequence is 14 residues long. CDR1 and CDR2 from the germline V gene are SQVTM and ANQGSEA. V lost 0 bases and J lost 0, with 9 bases in between. The CDR3, as DNA: TGCAGCGTTGAAGAACCCGAAGACTCCTACGAGCAGTACTTC. Its translation: CSVEEPEDSYEQYF.